These 10 T cell receptor beta chains originate from one sample sequenced in a study of PD-1 blockade in classical Hodgkin lymphoma. Brentuximab vedotin exposure varied among the patients, all of whom had relapsed after autologous stem cell transplantation. The table came from immunoSEQ multiplex PCR; TCRdb's copy has only in-frame clones and leaves some out. Of about 19,000 clones detected, roughly 80% appear once; the ten largest clones hold 6.3%. The sample was peripheral blood mononuclear cells (PBMCs), taken at baseline. The receptor source for this set is a human donor with classical Hodgkin lymphoma.

The V and J genes are TRBV18 and TRBJ1-5; the D gene is possibly TRBD1 (5 bases). Germline V lookup: CDR1 KGHSH, CDR2 LQKENI. The CDR3 contains 13 residues. V lost 6 bases to trimming and J lost 7 bases, with 13 bases between them. CDR3 residues: CASSPGGWQPQHF. The CDR3 nucleotides are TGTGCCAGCTCGCCCGGGGGGTGGCAGCCCCAGCATTTT.

The chain recombines TRBV5-4 with TRBJ2-2; 7 bases agree with TRBD1. V was pared by 4 bases and J by 4 bases, with 4 bases of the junction left unmatched. The length of the CDR3 is 14 residues. The germline V gene has CDR1 SGHNT and CDR2 YYREEE (reference sequence). CDR3 nucleotides: TGTGCCAGCAGCCCGGGACAGCGCACCGGGGAGCTGTTTTTT. Protein sequence: CASSPGQRTGELFF.

V is TRBV29-1 and J is TRBJ2-6, with D maybe TRBD1 (6 bases). Germline V gives CDR1 SQVTM, CDR2 ANQGSEA. This CDR3 is built from 18 residues. Trimming removed 4 bases from V and 4 bases from J, with 23 bases in between. The chain's CDR3 is CSVAGVLQGLSGANVLTF. For the CDR3, the DNA is TGCAGCGTTGCCGGGGTGTTACAGGGATTGTCCGGGGCCAACGTCCTGACTTTC.

The J gene is TRBJ2-2, the V gene TRBV7-6; D remains ambiguous. This CDR3 has 13 residues. V lost 5 bases to trimming and J lost 6 bases, with 10 bases between them. CDR1 SGHVS and CDR2 FNYEAQ come from the germline V gene. CDR3 coding DNA: TGTGCCAGCAGCCCCTCCCTTTCCGGGGAGCTGTTTTTT. Translating gives CASSPSLSGELFF.

The chain is built from TRBV6-1 and TRBJ1-2; no clear D gene. Trimming pared 4 bases from V and 10 bases from J, leaving 10 bases between. The germline V gene has CDR1 MNHNS and CDR2 SASEGT. The CDR3 has 11 residues. CDR3 in amino acids: CASSGSVVYTF. DNA of the CDR3: TGTGCCAGCAGTGGATCGGTGGTCTACACCTTC.

The V and J genes are TRBV11-1 and TRBJ2-3; perhaps TRBD2 as D (7 bases). V was trimmed by 1 base and J by 1 base, leaving 12 bases between them. Germline assignment: CDR1 SGHAT and CDR2 FQDESV (reference sequence). There are 16 residues in the CDR3. CDR3 nucleotide sequence: TGTGCCAGCAGCTTAGATGTGGGGGGGCGCACAGATACGCAGTATTTT. Translating it yields CASSLDVGGRTDTQYF.

The chain joins TRBV6-6 to TRBJ1-1; D not resolved. Trimming left V 6 bases short and J 4 bases short, with 15 bases between. CDR1 and CDR2 (germline): MNHNY, SVGAGI (reference sequence). The CDR3 is made up of 14 amino acids. The CDR3 DNA follows: TGTGCCAGCAGGCCTGGAGGAGGTGGCACTGAAGCTTTCTTT. This codes for CASRPGGGGTEAFF.

The rearrangement links TRBV4-1 to TRBJ2-3; the D gene is possibly TRBD1 (6 bases). This CDR3 contains 15 residues. Trimming removed 4 bases at V and 5 bases at J, with 16 bases between. Germline loops: CDR1 MGHRA, CDR2 YSYEKL. CDR3 region: CASSPFTGTEDTQYF. The CDR3 nucleotides read TGCGCCAGCAGCCCTTTTACAGGGACGGAAGATACGCAGTATTTT.

CDR3: CASSESSGDARLDEAFF. The CDR3, as DNA: TGCGCCAGCAGTGAGTCTTCAGGGGACGCCCGCTTGGATGAAGCTTTCTTT. The chain uses TRBV10-1 and TRBJ1-1; D perhaps matches TRBD1 (6 bases). V lost 0 bases and J 7 bases, leaving 21 bases between the germline ends. This CDR3 region has 17 residues. CDR1 and CDR2 from the germline V gene are WNHNN and SYGVQD (reference sequence).

The rearrangement uses TRBV19 and TRBJ2-2; D may be TRBD1 (6 bases). CDR1 is LNHDA and CDR2 is SQIVND in the germline V gene (reference sequence). The CDR3 runs to 16 residues. Trimming cost V 7 bases and J 1 base, with 16 bases left between them. The CDR3 DNA follows: TGTGCCAGTACCCACCAGGGGCTCCTGAACACCGGGGAGCTGTTTTTT. Amino acid sequence: CASTHQGLLNTGELFF.